This TCR beta chain originates from a study of tumor-infiltrating lymphocytes in oesophageal squamous cell carcinoma. Each CDR3 protein is one row after TCRdb ran MiXCR on the PCR reads. The data show thousands of distinct CDR3 sequences, less than 20% seen once. V lost 5 bases and J 0 bases, leaving 4 bases between the germline ends. CDR3 length: 12 residues. Germline loops: CDR1 MNHNS, CDR2 SASEGT. This clonotype counts as medium-sized. Sample: blood. The TCR comes from a male donor with esophageal squamous cell carcinoma. The chain employs TRBV6-1 and TRBJ1-1; D unclear. In DNA form, the CDR3 reads TGTGCCAGCAGTCTAATGAACACTGAAGCTTTCTTT. It translates to CASSLMNTEAFF.